This T cell receptor beta chain is drawn from a study of cytomegalovirus exposure and HLA in healthy donors. Study-wide results and limits: In a later analysis, an Asian-associated ancestry cluster reportedly showed fewer N-insertions than the 666-donor mean.

Details on this clone: What it binds is unknown.

There are 15 residues in the CDR3. The germline V gene has CDR1 SGDLS and CDR2 YYNGEE. Trimming cost V 0 bases and J 3 bases, with 10 bases left between them. The primer mix had 60 Vbeta and 13 Jbeta primers. Method: immunoSEQ multiplex PCR; TCRdb's copy keeps in-frame clones and lacks some. The sample comprises some 200,000 clones, over 75% of which are singletons, and less than 4.5% rests with the top ten. The sequence was obtained from a man aged 45-65 years in good health and CMV-seronegative. The chain combines TRBV9 with TRBJ2-1; D is unclear. Sequences were obtained from PBMCs. The chain's CDR3 is CASSVGGNLYNEQFF. CDR3 DNA sequence: TGTGCCAGCAGCGTAGGCGGCAATCTCTACAATGAGCAGTTCTTC.